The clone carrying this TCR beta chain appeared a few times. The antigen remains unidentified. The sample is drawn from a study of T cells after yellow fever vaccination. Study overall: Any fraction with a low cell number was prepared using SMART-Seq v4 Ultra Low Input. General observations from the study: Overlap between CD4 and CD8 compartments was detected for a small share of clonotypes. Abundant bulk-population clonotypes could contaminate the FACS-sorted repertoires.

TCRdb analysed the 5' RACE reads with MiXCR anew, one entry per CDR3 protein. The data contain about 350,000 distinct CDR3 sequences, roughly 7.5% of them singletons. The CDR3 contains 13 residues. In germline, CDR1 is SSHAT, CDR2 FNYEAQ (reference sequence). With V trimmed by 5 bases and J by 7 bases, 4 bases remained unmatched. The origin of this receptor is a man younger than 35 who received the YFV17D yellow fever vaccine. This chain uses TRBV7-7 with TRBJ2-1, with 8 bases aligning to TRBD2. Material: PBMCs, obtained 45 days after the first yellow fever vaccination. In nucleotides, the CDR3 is TGTGCCAGCAGCCCAGGGACTAGGAATGAGCAGTTCTTC. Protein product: CASSPGTRNEQFF. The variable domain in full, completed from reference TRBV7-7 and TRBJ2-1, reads GAGVSQSPRYKVTKRGQDVTLRCDPISSHATLYWYQQALGQGPEFLTYFNYEAQPDKSGLPSDRFSAERPEGSISTLTIQRTEQRDSAMYRCASSPGTRNEQFFGPGTRLTVL.